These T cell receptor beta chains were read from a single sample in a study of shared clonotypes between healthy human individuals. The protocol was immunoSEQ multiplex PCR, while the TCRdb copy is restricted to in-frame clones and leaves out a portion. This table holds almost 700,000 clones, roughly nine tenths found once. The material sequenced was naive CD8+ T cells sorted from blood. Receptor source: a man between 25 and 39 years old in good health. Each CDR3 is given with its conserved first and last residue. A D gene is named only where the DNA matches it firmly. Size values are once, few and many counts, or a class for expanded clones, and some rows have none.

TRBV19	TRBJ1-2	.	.	CASSISRTYGYTF	TGTGCCAGTAGTATCTCGAGAACCTATGGCTACACCTTC
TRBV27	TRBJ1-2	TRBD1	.	CASSLMVGQQFYGYTF	TGTGCCAGCAGTTTGATGGTGGGACAGCAGTTCTATGGCTACACCTTC
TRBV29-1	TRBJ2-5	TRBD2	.	CSVEDGGVQETQYF	TGCAGCGTTGAAGATGGGGGGGTTCAAGAGACCCAGTACTTC
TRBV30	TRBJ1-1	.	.	CAWSVPWEAPEAFF	TGTGCCTGGAGTGTACCGTGGGAAGCGCCTGAAGCTTTCTTT
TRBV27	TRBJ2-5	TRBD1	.	CATGLRKTGRETQYF	TGTGCCACCGGGTTACGGAAGACAGGGAGAGAGACCCAGTACTTC
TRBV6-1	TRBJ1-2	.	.	CASSENPGRTNYGYTF	TGTGCCAGCAGTGAAAATCCAGGGAGGACTAACTATGGCTACACCTTC
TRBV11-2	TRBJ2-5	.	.	CASSSGHAETQYF	TGTGCCAGCAGCTCAGGACACGCCGAGACCCAGTACTTC
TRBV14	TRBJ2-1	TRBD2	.	CASSPPLAGGYNEQFF	TGTGCCAGCAGCCCACCCCTAGCGGGAGGTTACAATGAGCAGTTCTTC
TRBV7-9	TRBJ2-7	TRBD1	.	CASSSSGTGHDYEQYF	TGTGCCAGCAGCTCCTCCGGGACAGGGCACGACTACGAGCAGTACTTC
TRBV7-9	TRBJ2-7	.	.	CASSLAPYEQYF	TGTGCCAGCAGCTTAGCGCCTTACGAGCAGTACTTC
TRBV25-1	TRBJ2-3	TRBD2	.	CASGRVDTQYF	TGTGCCAGCGGGAGGGTGGATACGCAGTATTTT
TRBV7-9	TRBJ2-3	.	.	CASSPPPTDTQYF	TGTGCCAGCAGCCCACCCCCTACAGATACGCAGTATTTT
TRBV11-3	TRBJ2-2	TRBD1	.	CASSPGTADVNTGELFF	TGTGCCAGCAGTCCCGGGACAGCCGACGTGAACACCGGGGAGCTGTTTTTT
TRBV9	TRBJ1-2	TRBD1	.	CASSPQGALEYGYTF	TGTGCCAGCAGCCCGCAGGGGGCTCTGGAATATGGCTACACCTTC
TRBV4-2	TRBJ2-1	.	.	CASSQAGRFEVTGYNEQFF	TGTGCCAGCAGCCAAGCTGGGAGATTCGAAGTTACCGGTTACAATGAGCAGTTCTTC
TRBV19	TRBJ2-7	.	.	CASHDWGSYEQYF	TGTGCCAGCCATGATTGGGGCTCCTACGAGCAGTACTTC
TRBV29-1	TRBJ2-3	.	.	CSVEGTLSSTDTQYF	TGCAGCGTTGAAGGGACCCTTTCTAGCACAGATACGCAGTATTTT
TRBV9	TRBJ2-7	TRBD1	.	CASSPPGGTGIYEQYF	TGTGCCAGCAGCCCTCCGGGTGGGACAGGGATTTACGAGCAGTACTTC
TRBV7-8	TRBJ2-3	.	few	CASSPTPRGAQYF	TGTGCCAGCAGCCCGACCCCTCGGGGAGCGCAGTATTTT
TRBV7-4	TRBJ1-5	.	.	CAKSLTPGQPQHF	TGTGCCAAATCCTTGACCCCGGGGCAGCCCCAGCATTTT
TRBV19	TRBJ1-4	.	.	CASSNRPGLNEKLFF	TGTGCCAGTAGTAATAGGCCGGGACTAAATGAAAAACTGTTTTTT
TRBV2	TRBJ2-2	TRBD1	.	CASSVDRAEGIGTGELFF	TGTGCCAGCAGTGTAGACAGGGCGGAAGGTATAGGCACCGGGGAGCTGTTTTTT
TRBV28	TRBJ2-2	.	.	CASSFTGGNGELFF	TGTGCCAGCAGTTTCACAGGCGGAAACGGGGAGCTGTTTTTT
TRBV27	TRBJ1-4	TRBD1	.	CASSIGTGENEKLFF	TGTGCCAGCAGTATTGGGACAGGGGAAAATGAAAAACTGTTTTTT
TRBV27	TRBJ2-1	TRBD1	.	CASSFSPTGARDEQFF	TGTGCCAGCAGTTTTTCCCCCACAGGGGCTAGGGATGAGCAGTTCTTC
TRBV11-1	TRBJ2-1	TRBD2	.	CASSRTSGTYNEQFF	TGTGCCAGCAGCCGGACTAGCGGGACCTACAATGAGCAGTTCTTC
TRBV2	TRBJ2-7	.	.	CASRATYEQYF	TGTGCCAGCAGGGCTACCTACGAGCAGTACTTC
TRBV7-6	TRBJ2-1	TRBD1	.	CASSLGQGNNEQFF	TGTGCCAGCAGCCTCGGACAGGGAAACAATGAGCAGTTCTTC
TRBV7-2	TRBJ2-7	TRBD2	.	CASSPPPGGYEQYF	TGTGCCAGCTCACCGCCTCCGGGGGGCTACGAGCAGTACTTC
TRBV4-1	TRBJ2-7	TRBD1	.	CASSQVAGGSHEQYF	TGCGCCAGCAGCCAAGTAGCAGGGGGCTCCCACGAGCAGTACTTC
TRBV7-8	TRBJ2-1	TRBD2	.	CASSLVIPSGTRNEQFF	TGTGCCAGCAGCTTAGTAATTCCTTCGGGGACTAGAAATGAGCAGTTCTTC
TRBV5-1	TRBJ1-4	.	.	CASSLSPGTNEKLFF	TGCGCCAGCAGCTTATCACCGGGAACTAATGAAAAACTGTTTTTT
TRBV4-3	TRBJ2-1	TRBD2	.	CASSQDPGLAGHNEQFF	TGCGCCAGCAGCCAAGATCCCGGACTAGCGGGCCACAATGAGCAGTTCTTC
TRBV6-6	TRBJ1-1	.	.	CASSYRARDTEAFF	TGTGCCAGCAGTTACAGGGCGAGAGACACTGAAGCTTTCTTT
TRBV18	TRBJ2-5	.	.	CASSPWDGPQETQYF	TGTGCCAGCTCACCTTGGGACGGGCCCCAAGAGACCCAGTACTTC
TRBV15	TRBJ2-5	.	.	CATSSSDISQETQYF	TGTGCCACCAGCAGTAGCGACATTTCGCAAGAGACCCAGTACTTC
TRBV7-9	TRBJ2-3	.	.	CASSLGAATDTQYF	TGTGCCAGCAGCTTGGGGGCTGCTACAGATACGCAGTATTTT
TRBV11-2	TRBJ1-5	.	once	CASSLFSDQPQHF	TGTGCCAGCAGCTTATTTTCGGATCAGCCCCAGCATTTT
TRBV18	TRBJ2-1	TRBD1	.	CASSPAPTLSGGTGGHEQFF	TGTGCCAGCTCACCGGCGCCCACACTTTCGGGCGGGACAGGGGGCCATGAGCAGTTCTTC
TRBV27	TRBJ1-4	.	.	CASSVNRVEKLFF	TGTGCCAGCAGTGTCAACAGGGTTGAAAAACTGTTTTTT
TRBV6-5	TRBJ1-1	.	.	CASSYGTIAFF	TGTGCCAGCAGTTATGGGACCATCGCTTTCTTT
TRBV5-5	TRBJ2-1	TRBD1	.	CASSLAGGSDEQFF	TGTGCCAGCAGCTTGGCAGGGGGCAGCGATGAGCAGTTCTTC
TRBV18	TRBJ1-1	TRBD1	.	CASSTDRAAFF	TGTGCCAGCTCAACGGACAGGGCGGCTTTCTTT
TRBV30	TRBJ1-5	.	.	CAFGQGIFNQPQHF	TGTGCCTTTGGGCAGGGTATATTCAATCAGCCCCAGCATTTT
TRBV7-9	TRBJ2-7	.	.	CASSPQEDEQYF	TGTGCCAGCAGCCCTCAAGAAGACGAGCAGTACTTC